What follows describes a single T cell receptor beta chain. This clonotype occurred a few times. Its antigen specificity is not known. No base quality values were provided; no much bigger clone lies one nucleotide off. The germline V gene gives CDR1 as KGHDR and CDR2 as SFDVKD. V is reduced by 4 bases and J by 2 bases, leaving a spacing of 7 bases between them. The CDR3 spans 13 residues, from the cysteine through the phenylalanine. This entry keeps only the CDR3 DNA: 39 bases, framed from base 1. Receptor libraries were prepared by 5' RACE. The instrument given in TCRdb is Illumina HiSeq 2500. A second roughly 6 to 12 cycle PCR used a sample-barcoded 5' primer and a J-beta primer mix. A unique molecular identifier was introduced onto each TCR beta cDNA molecule by a template-switch 5' adaptor carrying 12 random nucleotides. Each sample yielded at least 2.5 million CDR3-containing paired-end reads. First-strand cDNA was synthesized from all RNA with the Mint cDNA synthesis kit, primed by a TRBC-specific oligonucleotide. All cDNA was treated with uracil-DNA glycosylase and then went through a first 18-cycle PCR with the universal primers M1SS and BC2_uni_R. On the authors' methods: Normalization of each sample was performed by random selection of 1 million high-quality reads, each carrying a distinct molecular identifier. Instead of being binned into consensus sequences, reads with shared molecular identifiers were discarded. MiTCR, run with a Q25 quality threshold and the strictest error-elimination algorithm, handled CDR3 identification, clonotype clustering and error correction. A nonparametric unseen species model with Euler transformation was used to estimate a lower bound on total TCR beta diversity. TCRdb itself trimmed the public reads at Q25 with fastp, ran MiXCR and retained productive beta chains. Here each entry gathers all rows of one CDR3 protein and keeps the most common genes and DNA. These V and J calls derive from TCRdb rather than the authors' analysis. The sample table contains some 1 million distinct CDR3 sequences; only one count was recorded for around 45% of them. Jointly, the top ten make up over 15% of the sample.

The sample is drawn from a study of blood T cells in healthy people across ages (dated by TCRdb to 2013 to 2016). Regarding the study in general: In model experiments, template switching captured roughly one uniquely barcoded TCR beta cDNA molecule for every two T cells. Using deep sequencing normalized with unique cDNA molecular identifiers, the study measured how TCR beta repertoire diversity changes with age. The donors were split into four age groups: young (average approximately 16 years), middle-aged (roughly 39), aged (more than 60) and long-lived (over 80). Donors of different ages were randomly distributed across sequencing lanes to avoid experimental bias. Two additional independent replicas of 1 million unique cDNA reads from the same blood draw were analyzed for two donors (one aged 18 to 30 and one aged 80 or older).

Study-level results and caveats: Since profiling was done on bulk unsorted PBMCs, naive and antigen-experienced compartments could not be conclusively compared. Donor CMV infection status was unknown, potentially confounding age-related changes in expanded clonotypes. Observed TCR beta diversity per million T cells fell roughly linearly with age, and a significant reduction was already apparent by age around 40. The percentage of naive T cells measured by flow cytometry correlated strongly with observed TCR beta diversity. Estimates of total diversity based on one million sequenced T cells were considered lower bounds and underestimates. Compared with the aged group, the long-lived group had more naive CD4+ T cells, fewer expanded clones and increased TCR diversity, a pattern suggesting age selection.

Systemically healthy Caucasian individuals from Russia, around 38 in total and aged 6 to 90 years, were included as donors. Each donor gave about 9.7 milliliters of peripheral blood, drawn into EDTA-treated Vacutainer tubes. Ficoll-Paque density-gradient centrifugation was used to isolate PBMCs, with at least 6.5 million per sample. Total RNA was extracted from PBMCs with Trizol reagent, with at least 6 micrograms obtained per sample. For every donor, flow cytometry on a PBMC aliquot measured the percentage of naive CD45RAhigh/CD27high T cells. The sequence was collected from a woman in her sixties or seventies in good health. The sample consisted of blood. The rearrangement joined TRBV24-1 to TRBJ1-2; there is no confident call for the D gene. The DNA sequence reads TGTGCCACCAGTGAAGGGCAGAACTATGGCTACACCTTC. It encodes CATSEGQNYGYTF.